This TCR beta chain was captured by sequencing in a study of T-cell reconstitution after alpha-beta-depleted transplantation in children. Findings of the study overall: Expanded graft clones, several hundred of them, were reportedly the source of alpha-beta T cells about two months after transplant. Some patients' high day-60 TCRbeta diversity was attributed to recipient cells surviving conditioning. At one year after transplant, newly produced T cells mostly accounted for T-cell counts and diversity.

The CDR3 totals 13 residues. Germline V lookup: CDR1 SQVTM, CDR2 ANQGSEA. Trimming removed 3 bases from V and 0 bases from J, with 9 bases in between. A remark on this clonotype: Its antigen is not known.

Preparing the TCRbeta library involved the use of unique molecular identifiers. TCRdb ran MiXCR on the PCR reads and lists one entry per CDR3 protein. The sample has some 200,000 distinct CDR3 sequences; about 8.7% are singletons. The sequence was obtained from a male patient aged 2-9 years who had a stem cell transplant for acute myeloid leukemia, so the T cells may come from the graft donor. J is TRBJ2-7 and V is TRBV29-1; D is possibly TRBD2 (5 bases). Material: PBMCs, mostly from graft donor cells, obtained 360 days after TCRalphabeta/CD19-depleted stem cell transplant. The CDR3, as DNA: TGCAGCGTTGATTATGGGAGCTCCTACGAGCAGTACTTC. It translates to CSVDYGSSYEQYF.